These 10 T cell receptor beta chains originate from one sample sequenced in a study of cytomegalovirus exposure and HLA in healthy donors. Produced via immunoSEQ multiplex PCR; TCRdb's table is partial and in-frame only. This table has under 50,000 clones, 93% appearing once. Material for sequencing was PBMCs. These receptors all stem from a young woman in good health and CMV-seronegative.

The chain uses TRBV7-9 and TRBJ2-1, with 8 bases that match TRBD2. This CDR3 is built from 15 residues. Germline V gives CDR1 SEHNR, CDR2 FQNEAQ (reference sequence). V lost 3 bases and J lost 4; bases outside the gene matches: 5. The CDR3 DNA reads TGTGCCAGCAGCTTGACGGGAGGGGATTACAATGAGCAGTTCTTC. Protein sequence: CASSLTGGDYNEQFF.

This clone is a singleton in its sample. The rearrangement joins TRBV5-1 to TRBJ2-1; 11 nucleotides align to TRBD2. The germline V gene encodes CDR1 SGHRS and CDR2 YFSETQ. Losses at the gene ends were 3 bases for V and 7 bases for J; bases not matched to a gene: 21. The length of the CDR3 is 20 residues. The CDR3 sequence is CASSSPTGVGKLAGDNEQFF. DNA for the CDR3: TGCGCCAGCAGCTCCCCGACGGGTGTAGGGAAACTAGCGGGAGATAATGAGCAGTTCTTC.

The chain has TRBV6-4 and TRBJ1-1; 7 bases match TRBD1. Germline trimming cut 4 bases from V and 0 bases from J; bases unmatched to any gene: 8. Germline lookup yields CDR1 MRHNA and CDR2 SNTAGT. The CDR3 covers 16 residues. CDR3 sequence reads: CASSGRDRPMNTEAFF. For the CDR3, the DNA is TGTGCCAGCAGTGGCCGGGACAGACCTATGAACACTGAAGCTTTCTTT.

The rearrangement joins TRBV18 to TRBJ2-7; tentatively, D is TRBD1 (5 bases). Trimming pared 2 bases from V and 3 bases from J, leaving 14 bases between. This CDR3 region has 15 residues. CDR1 is KGHSH and CDR2 is LQKENI in the germline V gene. CDR3 region: CASSPDFGQIYEQYF. Written as DNA, the CDR3 is TGTGCCAGCTCACCAGACTTCGGACAAATCTACGAGCAGTACTTC. Looking up the rest from reference TRBV18 and TRBJ2-7 gives the full variable domain: NAGVMQNPRHLVRRRGQEARLRCSPMKGHSHVYWYRQLPEEGLKFMVYLQKENIIDESGMPKERFSAEFPKEGPSILRIQQVVRGDSAAYFCASSPDFGQIYEQYFGPGTRLTVT.

The chain employs TRBV30 and TRBJ1-1; D is ambiguous. The CDR3 is 12 residues long. Germline CDR1 and CDR2: GTSNPN and SVGIG (reference sequence). V was clipped by 4 bases and J by 5 bases, with 11 bases between them. The CDR3 region has the DNA TGTGCCTGGAATCTGAGGTTAACTGAAGCTTTCTTT. It specifies CAWNLRLTEAFF.

The chain links TRBV6-6 to TRBJ2-1; TRBD2 might be the D (6 bases). V lost 2 bases to trimming and J lost 3 bases, with 11 bases between them. The CDR3 has 15 residues. Germline V CDR1 and CDR2: MNHNY, SVGAGI (reference sequence). CDR3 coding DNA: TGTGCCAGCAGTTACGGGTTAGCGGACTACAATGAGCAGTTCTTC. The encoded protein is CASSYGLADYNEQFF.

This rearrangement joins TRBV5-1 to TRBJ2-1, with 8 bases fitting TRBD1. CDR3 length: 16 residues. With 4 bases clipped from V and 0 bases from J, the junction kept 6 bases outside the gene matches. Germline loops: CDR1 SGHRS, CDR2 YFSETQ. CDR3 amino acids: CASSQPGTGSYNEQFF. The CDR3 DNA sequence: TGCGCCAGCAGCCAACCCGGGACAGGCTCCTACAATGAGCAGTTCTTC. Variable domain in full (rest from reference TRBV5-1 and TRBJ2-1): KAGVTQTPRYLIKTRGQQVTLSCSPISGHRSVSWYQQTPGQGLQFLFEYFSETQRNKGNFPGRFSGRQFSNSRSEMNVSTLELGDSALYLCASSQPGTGSYNEQFFGPGTRLTVL.

This sequence joins TRBV9 and TRBJ2-1; D might be TRBD2 (6 bases). V was pared by 3 bases and J by 5 bases, with 12 bases between. The CDR3 is made up of 14 amino acids. CDR1 is SGDLS, CDR2 YYNGEE, per germline. CDR3 sequence (DNA): TGTGCCAGCAGCGGGCCCGGACTACACAATGAGCAGTTCTTC. Residues: CASSGPGLHNEQFF. Combining the CDR3 with reference TRBV9 and TRBJ2-1 gives the whole variable domain DSGVTQTPKHLITATGQRVTLRCSPRSGDLSVYWYQQSLDQGLQFLIQYYNGEERAKGNILERFSAQQFPDLHSELNLSSLELGDSALYFCASSGPGLHNEQFFGPGTRLTVL.

The rearrangement joins TRBV7-3 to TRBJ2-3; 8 bases map to TRBD1. This CDR3 region has 15 residues. Losses at the gene ends were 0 bases for V and 5 bases for J; bases not matched to a gene: 4. CDR1 is SGHTA and CDR2 is FQGTGA in the germline V gene. The CDR3 here is CASSLTGDRGDTQYF. CDR3 sequence (DNA): TGTGCCAGCAGCTTAACGGGAGACAGGGGAGATACGCAGTATTTT.

The chain recombines TRBV11-2 with TRBJ1-3, with a tentative D call TRBD1 (5 bases). Germline V gene data show CDR1 as SGHAT and CDR2 as FQNNGV. V lost 5 bases, J lost 5 bases, and 7 bases lay in between. The CDR3 has 12 amino acids. The CDR3 reads CASSQDRNTIYF. DNA for the CDR3: TGTGCCAGCAGCCAGGACAGAAACACCATATATTTT.